The present T cell receptor beta chain was sequenced within a study of CD8+ T cells in alopecia areata. Looking at the study overall: At a dose of 5 to 10 mg twice daily, oral tofacitinib was given to treated patients. Study findings and constraints: Researchers report lesional scalp, most notably alopecia totalis/universalis, outstripped normal scalp in clonality.

V lost 7 bases, J lost 4 bases, and 14 bases lay in between. This CDR3 contains 14 residues. Germline values: CDR1 SQVTM, CDR2 ANQGSEA. This clone turned up a few times. Antigen unknown. Sequencing used cDNA as its template, made by extracting RNA and reverse transcribing it. Sequencing used immunoSEQ multiplex PCR; TCRdb keeps in-frame clones, though not all of them. The sample holds 140,000 or so clones, 51% seen once. Sequencing was performed on CD4+ T cells sorted from blood, taken at week 0. The origin of this receptor is a human donor with alopecia areata. The chain uses TRBV29-1 and TRBJ2-6; the D is unclear. The CDR3 is CSATTSAGANVLTF. CDR3 bases: TGCAGCGCTACCACCTCGGCCGGGGCCAACGTCCTGACTTTC.